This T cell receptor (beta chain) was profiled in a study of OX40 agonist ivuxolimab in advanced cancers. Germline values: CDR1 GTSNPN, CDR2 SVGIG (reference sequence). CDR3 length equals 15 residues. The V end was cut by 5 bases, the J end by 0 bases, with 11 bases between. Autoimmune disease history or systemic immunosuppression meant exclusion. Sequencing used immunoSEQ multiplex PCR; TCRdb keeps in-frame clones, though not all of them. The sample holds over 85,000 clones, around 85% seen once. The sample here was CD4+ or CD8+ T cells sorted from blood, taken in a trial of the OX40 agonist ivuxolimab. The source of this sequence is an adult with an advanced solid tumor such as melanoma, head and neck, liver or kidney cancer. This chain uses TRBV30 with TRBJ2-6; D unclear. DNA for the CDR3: TGTGCCTGGGTCCGGCGAGGCTCTGGGGCCAACGTCCTGACTTTC. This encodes CAWVRRGSGANVLTF.